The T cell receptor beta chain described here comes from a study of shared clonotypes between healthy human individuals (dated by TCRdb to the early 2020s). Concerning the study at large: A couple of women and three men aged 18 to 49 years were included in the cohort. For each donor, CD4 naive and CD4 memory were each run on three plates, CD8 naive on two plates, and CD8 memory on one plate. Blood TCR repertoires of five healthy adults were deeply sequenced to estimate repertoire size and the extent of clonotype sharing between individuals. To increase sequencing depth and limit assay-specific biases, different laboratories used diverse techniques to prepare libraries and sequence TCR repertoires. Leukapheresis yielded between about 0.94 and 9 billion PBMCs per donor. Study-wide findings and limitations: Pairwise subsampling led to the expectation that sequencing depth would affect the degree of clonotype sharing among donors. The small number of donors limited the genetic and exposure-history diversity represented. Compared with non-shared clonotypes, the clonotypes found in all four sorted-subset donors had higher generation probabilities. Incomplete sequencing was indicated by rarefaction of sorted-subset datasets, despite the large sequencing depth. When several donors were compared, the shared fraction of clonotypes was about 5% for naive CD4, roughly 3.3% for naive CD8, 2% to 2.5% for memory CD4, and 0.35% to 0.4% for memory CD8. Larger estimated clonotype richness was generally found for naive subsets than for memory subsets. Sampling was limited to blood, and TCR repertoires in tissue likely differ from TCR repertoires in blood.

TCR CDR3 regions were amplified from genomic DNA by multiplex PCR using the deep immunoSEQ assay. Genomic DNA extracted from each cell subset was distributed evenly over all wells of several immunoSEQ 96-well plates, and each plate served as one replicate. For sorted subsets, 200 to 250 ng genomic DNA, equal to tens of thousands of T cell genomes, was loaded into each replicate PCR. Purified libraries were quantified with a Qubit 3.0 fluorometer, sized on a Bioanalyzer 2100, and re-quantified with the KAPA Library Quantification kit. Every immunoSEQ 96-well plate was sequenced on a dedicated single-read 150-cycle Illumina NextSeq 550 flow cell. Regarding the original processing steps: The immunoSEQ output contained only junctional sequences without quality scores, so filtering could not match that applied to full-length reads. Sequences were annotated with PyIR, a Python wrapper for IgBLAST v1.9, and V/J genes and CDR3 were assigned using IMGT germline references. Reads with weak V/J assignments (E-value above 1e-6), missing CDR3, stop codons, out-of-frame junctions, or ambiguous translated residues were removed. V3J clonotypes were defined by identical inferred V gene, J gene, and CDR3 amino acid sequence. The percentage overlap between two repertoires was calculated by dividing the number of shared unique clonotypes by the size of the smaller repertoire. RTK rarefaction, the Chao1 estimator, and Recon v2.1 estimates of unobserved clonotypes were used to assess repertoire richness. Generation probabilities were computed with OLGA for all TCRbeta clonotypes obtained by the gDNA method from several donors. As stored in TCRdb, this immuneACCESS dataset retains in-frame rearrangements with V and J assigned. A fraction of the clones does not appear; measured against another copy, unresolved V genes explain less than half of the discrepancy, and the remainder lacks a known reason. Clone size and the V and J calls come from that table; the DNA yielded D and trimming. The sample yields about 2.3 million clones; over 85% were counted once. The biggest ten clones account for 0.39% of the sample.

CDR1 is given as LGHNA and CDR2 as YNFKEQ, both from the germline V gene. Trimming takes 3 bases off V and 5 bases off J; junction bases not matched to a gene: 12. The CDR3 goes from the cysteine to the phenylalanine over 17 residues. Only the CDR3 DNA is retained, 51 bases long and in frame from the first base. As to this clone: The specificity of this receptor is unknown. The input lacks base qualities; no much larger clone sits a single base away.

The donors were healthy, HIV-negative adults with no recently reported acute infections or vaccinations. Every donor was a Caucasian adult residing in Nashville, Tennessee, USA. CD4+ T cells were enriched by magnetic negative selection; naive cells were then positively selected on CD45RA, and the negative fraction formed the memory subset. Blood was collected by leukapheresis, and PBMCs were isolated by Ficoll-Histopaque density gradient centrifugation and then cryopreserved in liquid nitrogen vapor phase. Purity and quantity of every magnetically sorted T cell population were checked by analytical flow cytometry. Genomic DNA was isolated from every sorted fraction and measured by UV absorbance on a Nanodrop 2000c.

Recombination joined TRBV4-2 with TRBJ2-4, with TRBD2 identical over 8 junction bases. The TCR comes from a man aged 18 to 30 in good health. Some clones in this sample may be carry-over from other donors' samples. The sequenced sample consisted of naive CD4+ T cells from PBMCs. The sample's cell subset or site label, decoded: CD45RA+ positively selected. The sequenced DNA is TGTGCCAGCAGCCATGAACCGGGACTAGAGGGCGAAAACATTCAGTACTTC. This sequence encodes CASSHEPGLEGENIQYF.